These 28 T cell receptor beta chains came from one sample sequenced in a study of T-cell memory formation after mild COVID-19. Via MiXCR, TCRdb re-called the 5' RACE reads, giving one row per CDR3 protein. The sample records 550,000 to 600,000 distinct CDR3 sequences, 15% to 20% being singletons. Input material: PBMCs or a T cell subset sorted from them (not recorded which). The origin of the receptors is an adult woman who had mild COVID-19 (a few samples of this study predate the infection). Cell type and time point are not known.

The rearrangement links TRBV7-6 to TRBJ2-5; D remains ambiguous. Trimming pared 8 bases from V and 2 bases from J, leaving 9 bases between. The CDR3 totals 12 residues. Germline values: CDR1 SGHVS, CDR2 FNYEAQ. CDR3: CASSWWQETQYF. DNA of the CDR3: TGTGCCAGCTCCTGGTGGCAAGAGACCCAGTACTTC.

CDR3 residues: CASSYHGGGGETQYF. CDR3 in DNA: TGTGCCAGCAGTTACCATGGCGGGGGGGGAGAGACCCAGTACTTC. The chain joins TRBV6-6 to TRBJ2-5, with 9 bases that match TRBD2. V was pared by 2 bases and J by 4 bases, with 5 bases of the junction left unmatched. Germline-derived CDR1 and CDR2 are MNHNY and SVGAGI (reference sequence). This CDR3 region has 15 residues.

The chain couples TRBV24-1 to TRBJ2-2; 7 bases agree with TRBD2. V trimming: 9 bases; J trimming: 1 base; junction bases outside the gene matches: 10. Germline CDR1 reads KGHDR; CDR2 reads SFDVKD. The CDR3 runs to 16 residues. CDR3 sequence (DNA): TGTGCCACCTCTGGGGAGGGAGCCCTGAACACCGGGGAGCTGTTTTTT. It specifies CATSGEGALNTGELFF.

This chain links TRBV6-1 with TRBJ2-2; a possible D gene is TRBD2 (6 bases). CDR1 is MNHNS, CDR2 SASEGT, per germline. Trimming took 6 bases from V and 7 from J, leaving 15 bases between them. The CDR3 covers 14 residues. CDR3 residues: CASRPGSPGGELFF. CDR3 DNA: TGTGCCAGCAGGCCCGGGAGCCCGGGCGGGGAGCTGTTTTTT.

This clonotype was picked up a small number of times. The CDR3 spells CASSPSGGGYQPQHF. Here the CDR3 DNA reads TGCGCCAGCAGCCCTAGTGGCGGGGGCTATCAGCCCCAGCATTTT. J is TRBJ1-5 and V is TRBV4-3, with a tentative D call TRBD1 (6 bases). Trimming left V 4 bases short and J 5 bases short, with 15 bases between. This CDR3 comprises 15 residues. Germline lookup yields CDR1 LGHNA and CDR2 YSLEER.

The chain joins TRBV5-5 to TRBJ2-7, with D possibly TRBD1 on 6 matching bases. Germline CDR1 and CDR2: SGHKS and YYEKEE (reference sequence). The CDR3 has 17 residues. V was clipped by 2 bases and J by 0 bases, with 18 bases between them. The CDR3 loop is CASSFPLRGWDSYEQYF. The CDR3 coding sequence is TGTGCCAGCAGCTTCCCCCTCAGGGGATGGGACTCCTACGAGCAGTACTTC.

The rearrangement links TRBV19 to TRBJ1-2; D not certain. From germline, CDR1 is LNHDA and CDR2 SQIVND (reference sequence). This CDR3 has 16 residues. Trimming left V 3 bases short and J 4 bases short, with 18 bases between. For the CDR3, the DNA is TGTGCCAGTAGTATCAGTACCGCGGTGGGCCTCTATGGCTACACCTTC. Translating gives CASSISTAVGLYGYTF.

This clonotype was counted at least ten times. The chain has TRBV5-1 and TRBJ2-7, with TRBD1 matching 11 bases. V gave up 6 bases and J gave up 4 bases; unmatched junction bases: 12. The CDR3 runs to 16 residues. Germline V gene lookup returns CDR1 SGHRS and CDR2 YFSETQ. The CDR3 DNA is TGCGCCAGCAAAATACAACCGGGACAGGGGGTATACGAGCAGTACTTC. Its translation is CASKIQPGQGVYEQYF.

The table lists this clonotype with many counts. The rearrangement uses TRBV20-1 and TRBJ2-7, with no clear D. V lost 2 bases to trimming and J lost 2 bases, with 10 bases between them. CDR1 DFQATT and CDR2 SNEGSKA come from the germline V gene (reference sequence). CDR3 length: 13 amino acids. Written as DNA, the CDR3 is TGCAGTGCTAGAAGTGTTCGCGCCTACGAGCAGTACTTC. This translates into CSARSVRAYEQYF.

This chain uses TRBV12-3 or TRBV12-4 with TRBJ2-1, with D possibly being TRBD2 (5 bases). The V gene lost 5 bases and the J gene lost 8 bases, with 22 bases spanning the gap. The CDR3 is 16 amino acids. The CDR3 nucleotides are TGTGCCAGCAGTGATGCCTCACGACGGCCCGGGGATGAGCAGTTCTTC. It specifies CASSDASRRPGDEQFF.

This clonotype was seen a handful of times. This chain uses TRBV20-1 with TRBJ2-1; TRBD1 or TRBD2 may be the D gene (5 bases each). Per germline, CDR1 DFQATT and CDR2 SNEGSKA (reference sequence). The CDR3 totals 14 residues. The V end was cut by 1 base, the J end by 5 bases, with 12 bases between. The CDR3 nucleotides read TGCAGTGCTAGAGCCCCGGGGCAGGACAATGAGCAGTTCTTC. Protein: CSARAPGQDNEQFF.

This chain joins TRBV5-4 and TRBJ1-5; tentatively, D is TRBD1 (6 bases). The germline gives CDR1 SGHNT, CDR2 YYREEE (reference sequence). V was trimmed by 1 base and J by 6 bases, leaving 11 bases between them. This CDR3 region has 14 residues. The CDR3 protein is CASSLWGAAQPQHF. CDR3 bases: TGTGCCAGCAGCTTGTGGGGGGCGGCTCAGCCCCAGCATTTT.

This clonotype was seen a few times. V usage is TRBV5-1 and J usage is TRBJ2-5, with D perhaps TRBD1 (6 bases). The CDR3 spans 16 residues. Looked up from germline, CDR1 is SGHRS and CDR2 is YFSETQ. V lost 4 bases and J 5 bases, leaving 21 bases between the germline ends. CDR3 coding DNA: TGCGCCAGCAGCCCCAAGGACAGCCTGACAAGGGAGACCCAGTACTTC. This gives the protein CASSPKDSLTRETQYF.

The table lists this clonotype with a few counts. This chain connects TRBV5-1 to TRBJ2-1; 8 nucleotides align to TRBD2. This CDR3 has 14 amino acids. The J segment lost 6 bases and the V segment lost 4 bases, leaving 6 bases of the junction unmatched. Germline V gene data show CDR1 as SGHRS and CDR2 as YFSETQ. The CDR3 loop reads CASSRSGSSNEQFF. CDR3 nucleotides: TGCGCCAGCAGCAGGAGCGGGAGTAGCAATGAGCAGTTCTTC.

Ten or more counts support this clonotype. The V call is TRBV5-1, the J call TRBJ2-5; no clear D. This CDR3 spans 13 amino acids. Germline V gives CDR1 SGHRS, CDR2 YFSETQ. The V gene lost 1 base and the J gene lost 3 bases, with 7 bases spanning the gap. The CDR3 sequence: CASSLQSEETQYF. The CDR3 region has the DNA TGCGCCAGCAGCTTGCAAAGCGAAGAGACCCAGTACTTC.

This clonotype was found a few times. The V and J genes are TRBV4-2 and TRBJ2-6; no definite D call. This CDR3 is built from 17 residues. V shed 0 bases and J shed 0 bases, with 9 bases lying between them. Germline CDR1 is LGHNA and CDR2 is YNFKEQ. CDR3: CASSQDLGISGANVLTF. As DNA, the CDR3 is TGTGCCAGCAGCCAAGATCTAGGAATCTCTGGGGCCAACGTCCTGACTTTC.

This clonotype was seen more than once but under ten times. The V and J genes are TRBV6-2 or TRBV6-3 and TRBJ2-7; 8 nucleotides line up with TRBD1. With 3 bases clipped from V and 4 bases from J, the junction kept 5 bases outside the gene matches. The CDR3 has 14 residues. CDR1 is MNHEY and CDR2 is SVGEGT in the germline V gene. The CDR3 DNA sequence: TGTGCCAGCAGTTATAGGAGACAGGGGTACGAGCAGTACTTC. The encoded protein is CASSYRRQGYEQYF.

The chain couples TRBV7-3 to TRBJ2-1; TRBD2 matches at 11 bases. J gave up 6 bases and V 4 bases, and 8 bases lay outside the gene matches. CDR3 length: 16 amino acids. The germline gives CDR1 SGHTA, CDR2 FQGTGA. The CDR3 sequence: CASSSTLAGGSNEQFF. The CDR3 bases are TGTGCCAGCAGCTCCACCCTAGCGGGAGGCAGCAATGAGCAGTTCTTC.

This clonotype was seen a handful of times. CDR3 loop: CASSVASASTDTQYF. The DNA of the CDR3 is TGTGCCAGCAGCGTAGCCTCAGCTAGCACAGATACGCAGTATTTT. The chain uses TRBV9 and TRBJ2-3, with D unresolved. Germline lookup yields CDR1 SGDLS and CDR2 YYNGEE. This CDR3 comprises 15 residues. Trimming left V 0 bases short and J 0 bases short, with 8 bases between.

V usage is TRBV27 and J usage is TRBJ2-7, with TRBD2 matching 9 bases. The germline CDR1 and CDR2 sequences are MNHEY and SMNVEV (reference sequence). V lost 5 bases and J lost 2; bases outside the gene matches: 10. The CDR3 covers 16 residues. The CDR3 region is CASSLRLAEWAYEQYF. CDR3 nucleotide sequence: TGTGCCAGCAGTCTCCGACTAGCGGAGTGGGCCTACGAGCAGTACTTC.

This clonotype was recorded only once. The chain is built from TRBV2 and TRBJ1-6; TRBD1 matches 8 bases. J gave up 10 bases and V 6 bases, and 5 bases lay outside the gene matches. This CDR3 contains 13 residues. The germline CDR1 and CDR2 sequences are SNHLY and FYNNEI. In DNA, the CDR3 is TGTGCCAGCAGCGGACAGGGACAGTCACCCCTCCACTTT. Its translation is CASSGQGQSPLHF.

This clonotype has just a few counts. The chain is built from TRBV9 and TRBJ2-7; 8 positions agree with TRBD1. The CDR3 is made up of 14 amino acids. Germline V gives CDR1 SGDLS, CDR2 YYNGEE. V was pared by 0 bases and J by 5 bases, with 4 bases of the junction left unmatched. This CDR3 is CASSVDDRGNEQYF. The CDR3 coding sequence is TGTGCCAGCAGCGTAGACGACAGGGGCAACGAGCAGTACTTC.

V and J are TRBV7-9 and TRBJ2-1; tentatively, D is TRBD2 (6 bases). V lost 5 bases to trimming and J lost 3 bases, with 11 bases between them. The CDR3 totals 14 residues. Per the germline V gene, CDR1 is SEHNR and CDR2 is FQNEAQ (reference sequence). The CDR3 DNA reads TGTGCCAGCAGCCTGGAGGGGCGCTACAATGAGCAGTTCTTC. Translated: CASSLEGRYNEQFF.

The chain recombines TRBV15 with TRBJ2-2, with TRBD1 matching 8 bases. Germline V gene sequence: CDR1 LNHNV, CDR2 YYDKDF (reference sequence). The CDR3 runs 15 residues. The junction had 7 bases not matched to a gene; V was cut back by 6 bases and J by 4 bases. CDR3 sequence reads: CATRDREGITGELFF. As DNA, the CDR3 is TGTGCCACCAGGGACAGGGAAGGAATCACCGGGGAGCTGTTTTTT.

This rearrangement joins TRBV6-5 to TRBJ1-1; D perhaps matches TRBD1 (5 bases). CDR3 size: 13 residues. The V end was cut by 6 bases, the J end by 3 bases, with 11 bases between. Germline V gives CDR1 MNHEY, CDR2 SVGAGI. In nucleotides, the CDR3 is TGTGCCAGCAGATCCAGACAGTACACTGAAGCTTTCTTT. Translated: CASRSRQYTEAFF.

This rearrangement joins TRBV5-4 to TRBJ2-4; 8 positions match TRBD2. V was pared by 4 bases and J by 0 bases, with 9 bases of the junction left unmatched. The CDR3 covers 17 residues. Germline values: CDR1 SGHNT, CDR2 YYREEE (reference sequence). In DNA, the CDR3 is TGTGCCAGCAGCCCTTCGGCGGGGGGTCTAGCCAAAAACATTCAGTACTTC. Its protein product is CASSPSAGGLAKNIQYF.

This clonotype has more than one count but fewer than ten. This sequence joins TRBV6-1 and TRBJ2-7, with 11 bases that match TRBD1. Per germline, CDR1 MNHNS and CDR2 SASEGT. There are 15 residues in the CDR3. The V and J ends lost 2 bases and 4 bases, in that order; junction bases with no gene match: 4. In DNA, the CDR3 is TGTGCCAGCAGTGAATGGACAGGGGGCACTTACGAGCAGTACTTC. It yields the protein CASSEWTGGTYEQYF.

The chain has TRBV24-1 and TRBJ2-1; maybe TRBD2 (5 bases). Trimming took 7 bases from V and 5 from J, leaving 14 bases between them. Germline V gives CDR1 KGHDR, CDR2 SFDVKD. The CDR3 consists of 14 residues. CDR3 protein: CATSYSPRDNEQFF. In DNA, the CDR3 is TGTGCCACCAGCTATTCCCCGCGGGACAATGAGCAGTTCTTC.